This entry describes one TCR beta chain. Participants, about 18 to 90 years old, spanned 24 US areas. The data belong to a study of blood T cell repertoires in COVID-19. As processed by the authors: Estimation of nucleated cell counts was performed using reference gene primer amplification. Using immunoSEQ multiplex PCR, the repertoire was profiled, and TCRdb retains in-frame clones only, with some absent. V, J and clone size were drawn from that table, and D and trimming were deduced from the DNA. The table records 250,000 to 350,000 clones, 92% of them present only once. V was cut by 1 base and J by 8 bases, with 11 bases left in between. The germline gives CDR1 KGHSH, CDR2 LQKENI. This CDR3 spans 13 amino acids.

The sequence was obtained from a young woman who had recovered from COVID-19. The rearrangement uses TRBV18 and TRBJ1-2; D is unresolved. Material for sequencing was PBMCs or T cells enriched from blood (not recorded which). The CDR3 protein is CASSPRVGLGYTF. CDR3 sequence (DNA): TGTGCCAGCTCACCACGAGTCGGTCTGGGCTACACCTTC. The full variable domain, completed using reference TRBV18 and TRBJ1-2, is NAGVMQNPRHLVRRRGQEARLRCSPMKGHSHVYWYRQLPEEGLKFMVYLQKENIIDESGMPKERFSAEFPKEGPSILRIQQVVRGDSAAYFCASSPRVGLGYTFGSGTRLTVV.